Each of the 15 T cell receptor beta chains below was sequenced from the same sample in a study of regulatory T cells in long-lasting Graves disease. TCR beta libraries were built with iRepertoire HTBI primers and Arm-PCR of CDR3 regions. TCRdb called the multiplex PCR reads again in MiXCR, with one record for every CDR3 protein. The profile shows around 480,000 distinct CDR3 sequences, roughly 15% of them singletons. Time point here: newly diagnosed GD, antithyroid drugs for less than 3 months. PBMCs were the source of the RNA used for TCR sequencing. This sample was also put to use in a study of T cells in Graves' hyperthyroidism and ophthalmopathy.

The sample was peripheral blood mononuclear cells (PBMCs), taken at new diagnosis, from a patient treated with antithyroid drugs. The receptor set was obtained from a woman aged 40-65 years with Graves disease.

This clonotype was detected only a few times. This rearrangement joins TRBV29-1 to TRBJ2-5, with 7 positions matching TRBD1. The CDR3 has 11 residues. With 6 bases clipped from V and 4 bases from J, the junction kept 2 bases outside the gene matches. Germline V lookup: CDR1 SQVTM, CDR2 ANQGSEA. CDR3 protein: CSVNRGETQYF. For the CDR3, the DNA is TGCAGCGTAAACAGGGGAGAGACCCAGTACTTC.

This clonotype was picked up many times. The V gene is TRBV11-2, the J gene TRBJ2-3; 8 nucleotides align to TRBD2. Germline V lookup: CDR1 SGHAT, CDR2 FQNNGV. The CDR3 has 17 amino acids. With 3 bases clipped from V and 2 bases from J, the junction kept 10 bases outside the gene matches. This chain's CDR3 is CASSFLSSGRYTDTQYF. CDR3 in DNA: TGTGCCAGCAGCTTTCTGTCTAGCGGGCGATACACAGATACGCAGTATTTT.

This clonotype was counted between two and nine times. The chain combines TRBV7-3 with TRBJ2-1; D unresolved. Trimming left V 4 bases short and J 3 bases short, with 10 bases between. Germline-derived CDR1 and CDR2 are SGHTA and FQGTGA. The CDR3 has 14 residues. The CDR3 region is CASSSMGNYNEQFF. In DNA, the CDR3 is TGTGCCAGCAGCTCCATGGGGAACTACAATGAGCAGTTCTTC.

The chain uses TRBV11-2 and TRBJ1-1; D ambiguous. Trimming took off 5 bases at V and 0 bases at J, with 13 bases between the two ends. Germline CDR1 is SGHAT and CDR2 is FQNNGV. The CDR3 runs to 15 residues. The CDR3 loop reads CASSQQQHMNTEAFF. CDR3 sequence (DNA): TGTGCCAGCAGCCAGCAGCAGCACATGAACACTGAAGCTTTCTTT.

Points on this clonotype: A read error is possible here, since a much larger clone lies one base away. The rearrangement uses TRBV7-9 and TRBJ1-2; no firm D call. The CDR3 covers 11 residues. V lost 5 bases and J 4 bases, leaving 5 bases between the germline ends. Germline CDR1 reads SEHNR; CDR2 reads FQNEAQ (reference sequence). The CDR3 DNA reads as TGTGCCAGCAGCCCGTCCTATGGCTACACCTTC. Encoded protein: CASSPSYGYTF. Full variable domain (remainder filled in from reference TRBV7-9 and TRBJ1-2): DTGVSQNPRHKITKRGQNVTFRCDPISEHNRLYWYRQTLGQGPEFLTYFQNEAQLEKSRLLSDRFSAERPKGSFSTLEIQRTEQGDSAMYLCASSPSYGYTFGSGTRLTVV.

CDR3 bases: TGTGCTAGTGGTCCCCGTGAACTCGGTAATGAAAAACTGTTTTTT. Residues: CASGPRELGNEKLFF. The rearrangement links TRBV12-5 to TRBJ1-4; D is unresolved. Germline values: CDR1 LGHNT, CDR2 FRNRAP. Trimming took off 5 bases at V and 4 bases at J, with 14 bases between the two ends. The CDR3 sequence is 15 residues long.

This chain joins TRBV12-3 or TRBV12-4 and TRBJ2-2; 7 nucleotides line up with TRBD2. The CDR3 has 13 residues. V lost 8 bases and J lost 3; bases outside the gene matches: 3. The CDR3 is CASGEGYTGELFF. The CDR3 DNA is TGTGCCAGCGGGGAGGGCTACACCGGGGAGCTGTTTTTT.

This clonotype appeared many times. The rearrangement uses TRBV29-1 and TRBJ2-5, with 7 bases that match TRBD1. Germline CDR1 SQVTM, CDR2 ANQGSEA. V lost 3 bases and J lost 4; bases outside the gene matches: 14. The CDR3 runs 16 residues. Here the CDR3 DNA reads TGCAGCGTTGAGGAAAGGGTTTGGACAGGTGGAGAGACCCAGTACTTC. Translation gives CSVEERVWTGGETQYF. Supplemented by reference TRBV29-1 and TRBJ2-5, the full variable domain reads SAVISQKPSRDICQRGTSLTIQCQVDSQVTMMFWYRQQPGQSLTLIATANQGSEATYESGFVIDKFPISRPNLTFSTLTVSNMSPEDSSIYLCSVEERVWTGGETQYFGPGTRLLVL.

This clonotype has ten or more counts. The chain is built from TRBV20-1 and TRBJ1-4; TRBD1 matches 7 bases. Per the germline V gene, CDR1 is DFQATT and CDR2 is SNEGSKA (reference sequence). Trimming at V came to 6 bases and at J to 2 bases, leaving 3 bases not matched to a gene. The CDR3 runs to 13 residues. The CDR3 region has the DNA TGCAGTGCCAGGGACAGTACTAATGAAAAACTGTTTTTT. This sequence encodes CSARDSTNEKLFF.

This clonotype was seen only a few times. Since no conserved phenylalanine or tryptophan closes the CDR3, a read error is the likely cause. The rearrangement uses TRBV11-2 and TRBJ2-4, with D uncertain. The CDR3 covers 14 residues. Germline CDR1 and CDR2: SGHAT and FQNNGV. V lost 4 bases to trimming and J lost 3 bases, with 10 bases between them. This CDR3 reads CASSSITFKNIQYL. The CDR3 coding sequence is TGTGCCAGCAGCTCCATTACCTTCAAAAACATTCAGTACCTC.

In its sample, this clonotype was seen once. A clone one base away is much larger, so this may be a read error. The chain joins TRBV2 to TRBJ1-3; D gene uncertain. The germline CDR1 and CDR2 sequences are SNHLY and FYNNEI. V dropped 5 bases and J dropped 2 bases, with 10 bases sitting between them. CDR3 length equals 14 residues. DNA for the CDR3: TGTGCCAGCAGTAAAGGACCCACTGGAAACACCATATATTTT. Translating it yields CASSKGPTGNTIYF.

At least ten counts were recorded for this clonotype. The chain combines TRBV5-1 with TRBJ1-2, with D maybe TRBD1 (5 bases). V was trimmed by 2 bases and J by 2 bases, leaving 7 bases between them. The CDR3 is 13 amino acids. Germline CDR1 reads SGHRS; CDR2 reads YFSETQ. The CDR3 region is CASSFSGNYGYTF. CDR3 bases: TGCGCCAGCAGCTTTTCAGGGAACTATGGCTACACCTTC.

This clonotype was seen many times. This chain links TRBV30 with TRBJ2-7; TRBD1 might be the D (5 bases). The length of the CDR3 is 11 residues. CDR1 is GTSNPN, CDR2 SVGIG, per germline (reference sequence). V lost 1 base and J lost 7, with 8 bases in between. CDR3 sequence: CAWSGDSEQYF. The CDR3 nucleotides read TGTGCCTGGAGTGGCGACAGTGAGCAGTACTTC.

This clonotype was observed at least ten times. The chain uses TRBV7-8 and TRBJ2-5, with D perhaps matching TRBD1 (6 bases). V shed 5 bases and J shed 4 bases, with 14 bases lying between them. CDR3 length: 14 residues. Germline assignment: CDR1 SGHVS and CDR2 FQNEAQ. CDR3 loop: CASSPRDKGETQYF. The CDR3 DNA is TGTGCCAGCAGCCCCCGGGACAAGGGAGAGACCCAGTACTTC.

At least ten counts were recorded for this clonotype. This sequence joins TRBV28 and TRBJ1-1; perhaps TRBD1 as D (5 bases). The V gene's germline CDR1 is MDHEN and CDR2 SYDVKM. This CDR3 has 14 amino acids. The V and J ends lost 8 bases and 1 base respectively, with 14 bases between them. The CDR3 here is CASYDAGTNTEAFF. CDR3 coding DNA: TGTGCCAGCTACGACGCGGGGACGAACACTGAAGCTTTCTTT.